This TCR beta chain was recorded in a study of blood T cell repertoires in COVID-19. From germline, CDR1 is SNHLY and CDR2 FYNNEI. The CDR3 length is 16 residues. Trimming cost V 6 bases and J 2 bases; bases outside gene matches: 11. TCRdb's copy holds only in-frame clones and misses some; the assay was immunoSEQ multiplex PCR. The sample yields 85,000 to 100,000 clones, 90% seen once. This sequence originates from a man aged 55-75 years with acute or convalescent COVID-19. The chain uses TRBV2 and TRBJ2-3; 7 positions match TRBD1. Sequencing was done on a sample of peripheral blood. The CDR3 sequence: CASRDLRGMDTDTQYF. DNA for the CDR3: TGTGCCAGCAGGGACCTCAGGGGGATGGACACAGATACGCAGTATTTT.